Shown below are 32 T cell receptor beta chains from a single sample sequenced in a study of a mutant IDH1 vaccine in newly diagnosed glioma. Generated by immunoSEQ multiplex PCR, the TCRdb table keeps only in-frame clones and is missing some. The sample consists of 35,000 to 40,000 clones, around 84% of them appearing once. Time point in this sample: week 11, during vaccination. Vaccination used 300 ug of mutant IDH1 20-mer peptide per dose, with topical imiquimod. Their target antigens are unknown. The specimen comprised PBMCs, sampled from a glioma patient whose treatment included an IDH1 peptide vaccine. The receptors shown here come from a man aged 35 to 55 with glioma.

This chain connects TRBV9 to TRBJ2-1; D may correspond to TRBD1 or TRBD2 (5 bases each). Between the trimmed V and J ends, which lost 4 bases and 2 bases, there was a span of 13 bases. The CDR3 loop spans 15 amino acids. Per the germline V gene, CDR1 is SGDLS and CDR2 is YYNGEE. The CDR3 DNA is TGTGCCAGCAGCTCTCGGGACCTGACCTACAATGAGCAGTTCTTC. Protein: CASSSRDLTYNEQFF.

This clone was found once. The chain links TRBV6-5 to TRBJ1-5; D remains unclear. The CDR3 covers 15 residues. Germline loops: CDR1 MNHEY, CDR2 SVGAGI. The germline V and J ends were trimmed by 0 bases and 0 bases, with 6 bases remaining between them. CDR3 loop: CASSYSHYSNQPQHF. CDR3 sequence (DNA): TGTGCCAGCAGTTACTCACATTATAGCAATCAGCCCCAGCATTTT.

The V gene is TRBV19, the J gene TRBJ2-5; TRBD1 aligns across 9 bases. This CDR3 region has 15 residues. V lost 5 bases to trimming and J lost 5 bases; unmatched junction nucleotides: 9. Per the germline V gene, CDR1 is LNHDA and CDR2 is SQIVND (reference sequence). The DNA for the CDR3 is TGTGCCAGTAGTTTGCGGGACAGGGCGGGGGAGACCCAGTACTTC. This encodes CASSLRDRAGETQYF.

The chain is built from TRBV6-6 and TRBJ2-1; 9 bases line up with TRBD2. CDR3 length: 15 amino acids. J gave up 1 base and V 6 bases, and 4 bases lay outside the gene matches. Germline CDR1 is MNHNY and CDR2 is SVGAGI (reference sequence). The CDR3: CASSRTSASYNEQFF. CDR3 DNA sequence: TGTGCCAGCAGCCGGACTAGCGCGTCCTACAATGAGCAGTTCTTC.

This clone was seen more than once but under ten times. This rearrangement joins TRBV15 to TRBJ1-4; D uncertain. The V end lost 1 base, the J end lost 4 bases, and 7 bases lay between the germline ends. CDR3 size: 14 residues. Germline CDR1 reads LNHNV; CDR2 reads YYDKDF (reference sequence). The CDR3 nucleotides are TGTGCCACCAGCAGAGGTTACCTTAATGAAAAACTGTTTTTT. Translating it yields CATSRGYLNEKLFF.

This chain joins TRBV5-1 and TRBJ1-3, with D unresolved. V lost 4 bases to trimming and J lost 8 bases, with 19 bases between them. The germline gives CDR1 SGHRS, CDR2 YFSETQ. The CDR3 consists of 15 residues. CDR3 nucleotide sequence: TGCGCCAGCAGCACCTACTCTGGGAACGAGGACACCATATATTTT. Encoded protein: CASSTYSGNEDTIYF.

A note on this clone: Because it lacks the conserved phenylalanine or tryptophan at the end, this CDR3 is likely a read error. The DNA is left out, because the CDR3 cannot be placed on it with certainty; the CDR3 is given as TCRdb lists it. The rearrangement joins TRBV27 to TRBJ1-1; the D call in the table, TRBD1, was not verified against the DNA. With termini counted, the CDR3 has 10 amino acids. CDR1 and CDR2 from the germline V gene are MNHEY and SMNVEV (reference sequence). CDR3 region: CASSPDHRGH.

V is TRBV6-5 and J is TRBJ2-7; 10 nucleotides agree with TRBD2. The J segment lost 3 bases and the V segment lost 6 bases, leaving 8 bases of the junction unmatched. Per germline, CDR1 MNHEY and CDR2 SVGAGI. CDR3 length: 15 amino acids. The CDR3 bases are TGTGCCAGCAGCCGCGGACTAGCGGATTACTACGAGCAGTACTTC. Its translation: CASSRGLADYYEQYF.

V is TRBV10-3 and J is TRBJ1-2; 7 bases match TRBD1. Germline loops: CDR1 ENHRY, CDR2 SYGVKD. Germline trimming cut 10 bases from V and 3 bases from J; bases unmatched to any gene: 8. The CDR3 is 13 amino acids. CDR3 coding DNA: TGTGCCACCCGGGACAGACTACACTATGGCTACACCTTC. The encoded protein is CATRDRLHYGYTF.

The rearrangement joins TRBV6-1 to TRBJ2-2; D possibly corresponds to TRBD2 (5 bases). The CDR3 is 15 residues long. Trimming left V 8 bases short and J 0 bases short, with 13 bases between. From germline, CDR1 is MNHNS and CDR2 SASEGT. CDR3 protein: CASGRVTTNTGELFF. For the CDR3, the DNA is TGTGCCAGCGGGCGGGTGACAACGAACACCGGGGAGCTGTTTTTT.

The chain couples TRBV5-6 to TRBJ2-2; possibly TRBD1 for D (5 bases). The V and J ends lost 8 bases and 7 bases respectively, with 9 bases between them. In germline, CDR1 is SGHDT, CDR2 YYEEEE. The CDR3 covers 11 residues. The CDR3 sequence: CASIRGGELFF. DNA for the CDR3: TGTGCCAGTATAAGGGGCGGGGAGCTGTTTTTT.

This chain links TRBV2 with TRBJ2-7; a weak D match, TRBD2 (5 bases). Trimming took 8 bases from V and 2 from J, leaving 19 bases between them. The CDR3 consists of 15 residues. The germline V gene has CDR1 SNHLY and CDR2 FYNNEI. The CDR3 coding sequence is TGTGCCAGCGTCCTGGCGGGTTTCCCCACCTACGAGCAGTACTTC. Amino acid sequence: CASVLAGFPTYEQYF.

The chain is built from TRBV5-1 and TRBJ2-2; 12 nucleotides match TRBD2. Trimming at V came to 3 bases and at J to 8 bases, leaving 5 bases not matched to a gene. There are 15 residues in the CDR3. Germline CDR1 reads SGHRS; CDR2 reads YFSETQ. The CDR3 DNA follows: TGCGCCAGCAGCTCACTGACTAGCGGGAGTGGGGAGCTGTTTTTT. Protein product: CASSSLTSGSGELFF. The variable domain in full, completed from reference TRBV5-1 and TRBJ2-2, reads KAGVTQTPRYLIKTRGQQVTLSCSPISGHRSVSWYQQTPGQGLQFLFEYFSETQRNKGNFPGRFSGRQFSNSRSEMNVSTLELGDSALYLCASSSLTSGSGELFFGEGSRLTVL.

The V gene is TRBV5-6, the J gene TRBJ1-2, with TRBD1 identical over 8 bases. Germline CDR1 and CDR2: SGHDT and YYEEEE. The CDR3 spans 14 residues. Trimming at V came to 4 bases and at J to 7 bases, leaving 9 bases not matched to a gene. The CDR3 nucleotides read TGTGCCAGCAGCCCTCGTCGGACAGGGCTTGGCTACACCTTC. Protein sequence: CASSPRRTGLGYTF. The full variable domain, with the rest looked up from reference TRBV5-6 and TRBJ1-2, is DAGVTQSPTHLIKTRGQQVTLRCSPKSGHDTVSWYQQALGQGPQFIFQYYEEEERQRGNFPDRFSGHQFPNYSSELNVNALLLGDSALYLCASSPRRTGLGYTFGSGTRLTVV.

The rearrangement links TRBV18 to TRBJ2-3; tentatively, D is TRBD2 (6 bases). The germline CDR1 and CDR2 sequences are KGHSH and LQKENI. The CDR3 has 17 amino acids. The germline V and J ends were trimmed by 1 base and 2 bases, with 16 bases remaining between them. For the CDR3, the DNA is TGTGCCAGCTCACCACTCCTTCAGGCGGGATCCACAGATACGCAGTATTTT. Its protein product is CASSPLLQAGSTDTQYF.

The chain recombines TRBV9 with TRBJ2-7; no clear D gene. The germline CDR1 and CDR2 sequences are SGDLS and YYNGEE. Trimming pared 5 bases from V and 0 bases from J, leaving 6 bases between. The CDR3 runs to 12 residues. The CDR3 loop reads CASSRGSYEQYF. CDR3 nucleotide sequence: TGTGCCAGCAGTCGCGGCTCCTACGAGCAGTACTTC.

The chain has TRBV2 and TRBJ2-1, with TRBD2 matching over 8 bases. The length of the CDR3 is 14 residues. Germline V CDR1 and CDR2: SNHLY, FYNNEI. V trimming: 8 bases; J trimming: 5 bases; junction bases outside the gene matches: 8. CDR3: CASAGVAGNNEQFF. CDR3 bases: TGTGCCAGCGCGGGGGTAGCGGGGAACAATGAGCAGTTCTTC.

The V call is TRBV9, the J call TRBJ2-5, with D perhaps matching TRBD1 (5 bases). Trimming left V 1 base short and J 4 bases short, with 5 bases between. The CDR3 length is 12 residues. In germline, CDR1 is SGDLS, CDR2 YYNGEE. The CDR3 DNA follows: TGTGCCAGCAGCGTACAGGGAGAGACCCAGTACTTC. Its protein is CASSVQGETQYF.

This clone was detected only a few times. The chain combines TRBV7-9 with TRBJ2-2; TRBD2 agrees at 11 bases. From germline, CDR1 is SEHNR and CDR2 FQNEAQ (reference sequence). This CDR3 contains 18 residues. The V and J ends lost 5 bases and 0 bases, in that order; junction bases with no gene match: 8. CDR3 in amino acids: CASSPPRTSGPNTGELFF. The DNA of the CDR3 is TGTGCCAGCAGCCCCCCCAGGACTAGCGGGCCGAACACCGGGGAGCTGTTTTTT. Using reference TRBV7-9 and TRBJ2-2 for the parts outside the CDR3, the full variable domain is DTGVSQNPRHKITKRGQNVTFRCDPISEHNRLYWYRQTLGQGPEFLTYFQNEAQLEKSRLLSDRFSAERPKGSFSTLEIQRTEQGDSAMYLCASSPPRTSGPNTGELFFGEGSRLTVL.

This clone has only one observation. The chain uses TRBV18 and TRBJ2-7; 9 bases are a match to TRBD1. This CDR3 has 14 residues. CDR1 is KGHSH and CDR2 is LQKENI in the germline V gene. Trimming at V came to 3 bases and at J to 3 bases, leaving 3 bases not matched to a gene. CDR3 amino acids: CASSPRDRVYEQYF. The CDR3, as DNA: TGTGCCAGCTCACCTCGGGACAGGGTCTACGAGCAGTACTTC.

The chain links TRBV7-2 to TRBJ1-3; TRBD1 matches 7 bases. The CDR3 is 14 amino acids. The trim removed 5 bases at V and 0 bases at J, leaving 1 base unmatched. CDR1 and CDR2 (germline): SGHTA, FQGNSA. This chain's CDR3 is CASSGQASGNTIYF. In nucleotides, the CDR3 is TGTGCCAGCAGCGGACAGGCCTCTGGAAACACCATATATTTT.

This chain links TRBV7-6 with TRBJ1-5; D is unclear. Trimming left V 5 bases short and J 3 bases short, with 14 bases between. This CDR3 is built from 15 residues. Germline CDR1 SGHVS, CDR2 FNYEAQ. CDR3 bases: TGTGCCAGCAGCCCCTTAGGGAGGGACAATCAGCCCCAGCATTTT. This codes for CASSPLGRDNQPQHF.

This rearrangement joins TRBV10-3 to TRBJ1-4, with D unclear. Germline V gene data show CDR1 as ENHRY and CDR2 as SYGVKD. The CDR3 is 13 residues long. Trimming pared 2 bases from V and 4 bases from J, leaving 5 bases between. DNA of the CDR3: TGTGCCATCAGTGAGCTTAGTAATGAAAAACTGTTTTTT. It codes for CAISELSNEKLFF.

The chain recombines TRBV5-1 with TRBJ1-1; perhaps TRBD1 as D (5 bases). The length of the CDR3 is 14 residues. CDR1 and CDR2 from the germline V gene are SGHRS and YFSETQ. Deletions cut 1 base from V and 8 bases from J, with 15 bases between. The CDR3 sequence is CASSLLVGEGEAFF. In DNA, the CDR3 is TGCGCCAGCAGCTTGTTGGTAGGGGAAGGAGAAGCTTTCTTT.

V is TRBV29-1 and J is TRBJ2-3; the match to TRBD2 covers 12 bases. Germline V gene data show CDR1 as SQVTM and CDR2 as ANQGSEA. This CDR3 is built from 17 residues. The V and J ends lost 1 base and 0 bases, in that order; junction bases with no gene match: 5. For the CDR3, the DNA is TGCAGCGTTGAAGGGCTAGCGGGAGGGCCTAGCACAGATACGCAGTATTTT. This encodes CSVEGLAGGPSTDTQYF.

The rearrangement joins TRBV4-1 to TRBJ2-7; the D is unclear. This CDR3 has 16 amino acids. The germline CDR1 and CDR2 sequences are MGHRA and YSYEKL. V gave up 0 bases and J gave up 2 bases, with 14 bases separating them. The CDR3 loop reads CASSQEVSLRAYEQYF. CDR3 bases: TGCGCCAGCAGCCAAGAGGTTTCGCTCCGAGCCTACGAGCAGTACTTC.

V gene TRBV5-1 combines with J gene TRBJ2-3; 7 bases agree with TRBD2. There are 12 residues in the CDR3. From germline, CDR1 is SGHRS and CDR2 YFSETQ. The V and J ends lost 4 bases and 11 bases, in that order; junction bases with no gene match: 7. CDR3 residues: CASSQTAGVQYF. The CDR3 DNA reads as TGCGCCAGCAGCCAGACGGCGGGGGTGCAGTATTTT. The variable domain in full, with the rest retrieved from reference TRBV5-1 and TRBJ2-3, is KAGVTQTPRYLIKTRGQQVTLSCSPISGHRSVSWYQQTPGQGLQFLFEYFSETQRNKGNFPGRFSGRQFSNSRSEMNVSTLELGDSALYLCASSQTAGVQYFGPGTRLTVL.

The J gene is TRBJ1-5, the V gene TRBV12-5; no clear D gene. CDR1 is LGHNT, CDR2 FRNRAP, per germline. The V gene lost 4 bases and the J gene lost 2 bases, with 6 bases spanning the gap. The CDR3 totals 13 residues. Here the CDR3 DNA reads TGTGCTAGTGGTTACGGGGGCAATCAGCCCCAGCATTTT. Protein: CASGYGGNQPQHF.

The chain combines TRBV19 with TRBJ2-2; 13 bases are shared with TRBD2. V was clipped by 10 bases and J by 2 bases; unmatched bases: 7. The CDR3 is 16 residues long. Germline lookup yields CDR1 LNHDA and CDR2 SQIVND (reference sequence). The CDR3 DNA reads TGTGCCACCCAGGGGACTAGCGGGGCTAACACCGGGGAGCTGTTTTTT. Its translation is CATQGTSGANTGELFF.

The chain carries TRBV5-8 and TRBJ2-5, with a possible D match to TRBD1 (5 bases). Trimming removed 7 bases from V and 0 bases from J, with 13 bases in between. The CDR3 has 14 amino acids. Germline assignment: CDR1 SGHTS and CDR2 YDEGEE. The CDR3 bases are TGTGCCAGCGATGCGCAGGGTCACCAAGAGACCCAGTACTTC. It translates to CASDAQGHQETQYF.

The rearrangement links TRBV4-3 to TRBJ1-1, with D hard to call. There are 16 residues in the CDR3. CDR1 and CDR2 from the germline V gene are LGHNA and YSLEER. Trimming took off 0 bases at V and 1 base at J, with 12 bases between the two ends. CDR3 DNA: TGCGCCAGCAGCCAAGATTGGGGAACGGAGAACACTGAAGCTTTCTTT. This translates into CASSQDWGTENTEAFF.

This clone was detected a few times. The rearrangement uses TRBV12-5 and TRBJ2-7, with D maybe TRBD2 (5 bases). V shed 2 bases and J shed 3 bases, with 14 bases lying between them. Germline-derived CDR1 and CDR2 are LGHNT and FRNRAP. The CDR3 runs to 15 residues. CDR3 amino acids: CASGLWAPGNYEQYF. CDR3 coding DNA: TGTGCTAGTGGTTTGTGGGCCCCGGGGAACTACGAGCAGTACTTC.